The next 21 T cell receptor beta chains were all read from a single sample in a study of blood T cell repertoires in COVID-19. Measured with immunoSEQ multiplex PCR; TCRdb has only the in-frame clones, and not every one. This sample has 120,000 or so clones, with over 65% found just once. The sequencing input was peripheral blood. The receptors were sampled from a woman aged 65 to 85 with acute or convalescent COVID-19.

This clone has a handful of counts. V is TRBV6-5 and J is TRBJ2-6; no clear D gene. The CDR3 has 15 residues. Germline loops: CDR1 MNHEY, CDR2 SVGAGI. The germline V and J ends were trimmed by 7 bases and 4 bases, with 14 bases remaining between them. In DNA form, the CDR3 reads TGTGCCAGCATGGAGTCGGGTGTGGGGGCCAACGTCCTGACTTTC. It encodes CASMESGVGANVLTF.

This clone was found a few times. The V and J genes are TRBV30 and TRBJ1-2; TRBD1 matches 7 bases. The CDR3 runs 12 residues. The trim removed 5 bases at V and 8 bases at J, leaving 8 bases unmatched. From germline, CDR1 is GTSNPN and CDR2 SVGIG (reference sequence). CDR3 region: CAWGLTGYGYTF. The CDR3, as DNA: TGTGCCTGGGGATTGACAGGGTACGGCTACACCTTC.

The gene calls are TRBV18 and TRBJ1-1, with TRBD1 as a possible D gene (5 bases). Germline values: CDR1 KGHSH, CDR2 LQKENI. This CDR3 comprises 13 residues. Trimming removed 5 bases from V and 1 base from J, with 8 bases in between. The CDR3 here is CASSSDRNTEAFF. The DNA for the CDR3 is TGTGCCAGCTCATCTGACAGGAACACTGAAGCTTTCTTT.

The CDR3 loop is CAWNPPLGLTIEAEQFF. For the CDR3, the DNA is TGTGCCTGGAACCCTCCCCTAGGACTGACGATAGAGGCTGAGCAGTTCTTC. This chain links TRBV30 with TRBJ2-1; D is perhaps TRBD2 (5 bases). Trimming pared 4 bases from V and 9 bases from J, leaving 28 bases between. CDR3 length: 17 amino acids. The germline V gene has CDR1 GTSNPN and CDR2 SVGIG (reference sequence).

V usage is TRBV6-2 or TRBV6-3 and J usage is TRBJ2-7; D perhaps matches TRBD1 (6 bases). Germline assignment: CDR1 MNHEY and CDR2 SVGEGT. The V end lost 2 bases, the J end lost 4 bases, and 15 bases lay between the germline ends. The CDR3 totals 15 residues. CDR3: CASSYAGVGPYEQYV. DNA for the CDR3: TGTGCCAGCAGTTACGCAGGGGTCGGGCCTTACGAGCAGTACGTC.

The rearrangement uses TRBV4-3 and TRBJ1-4; D is unclear. Trimming cost V 0 bases and J 4 bases, with 6 bases left between them. Germline CDR1 LGHNA, CDR2 YSLEER. The length of the CDR3 is 14 residues. The CDR3 nucleotides read TGCGCCAGCAGCCAAGAGCAGCGTAATGAAAAACTGTTTTTT. It encodes CASSQEQRNEKLFF.

The V and J genes are TRBV5-1 and TRBJ2-3; 7 nucleotides match TRBD2. With V trimmed by 8 bases and J by 3 bases, 3 bases remained unmatched. The germline V gene has CDR1 SGHRS and CDR2 YFSETQ. The CDR3 runs 12 residues. The chain's CDR3 is CASGGGTDTQYF. The DNA of the CDR3 is TGCGCCAGTGGGGGAGGGACAGATACGCAGTATTTT. Based on the CDR3 plus reference TRBV5-1 and TRBJ2-3, the full variable domain is KAGVTQTPRYLIKTRGQQVTLSCSPISGHRSVSWYQQTPGQGLQFLFEYFSETQRNKGNFPGRFSGRQFSNSRSEMNVSTLELGDSALYLCASGGGTDTQYFGPGTRLTVL.

CDR3 DNA sequence: TGTGCCAGCTCACCATACACAGGGGGCAACACTGAAGCTTTCTTT. Protein: CASSPYTGGNTEAFF. This chain joins TRBV18 and TRBJ1-1; 9 nucleotides align to TRBD1. CDR3 length equals 15 residues. The V gene's germline CDR1 is KGHSH and CDR2 LQKENI. V gave up 2 bases and J gave up 2 bases; unmatched junction bases: 3. Together with reference TRBV18 and TRBJ1-1, the CDR3 gives the full variable domain: NAGVMQNPRHLVRRRGQEARLRCSPMKGHSHVYWYRQLPEEGLKFMVYLQKENIIDESGMPKERFSAEFPKEGPSILRIQQVVRGDSAAYFCASSPYTGGNTEAFFGQGTRLTVV.

The chain uses TRBV12-3 or TRBV12-4 and TRBJ1-2; D is unresolved. V dropped 8 bases and J dropped 2 bases, with 12 bases sitting between them. CDR3 length equals 13 residues. Here the CDR3 DNA reads TGTGCCAGCTGGGAGTCGCTGAACTATGGCTACACCTTC. This codes for CASWESLNYGYTF.

The chain joins TRBV10-3 to TRBJ2-1; 7 nucleotides align to TRBD1. CDR3 length: 13 residues. CDR1 and CDR2 from the germline V gene are ENHRY and SYGVKD. After removal of 8 bases from V and 9 bases from J, the junction contained 10 bases not matched to a gene. The DNA for the CDR3 is TGTGCCATCCGGAAACAGACAGGGTTTGAGCAGTTCTTC. As protein: CAIRKQTGFEQFF.

This clone was picked up one time. The chain is built from TRBV6-2 or TRBV6-3 and TRBJ2-3; 13 positions match TRBD2. Per germline, CDR1 MNHEY and CDR2 SVGEGT. Germline trimming cut 2 bases from V and 3 bases from J; bases unmatched to any gene: 11. This CDR3 is 19 amino acids long. CDR3 sequence (DNA): TGTGCCAGCAGTTACAGCCCCTTGACTAGCGGGGGGCAAACAGATACGCAGTATTTT. It translates to CASSYSPLTSGGQTDTQYF.

J is TRBJ2-2 and V is TRBV27; 8 bases align to TRBD1. Germline-derived CDR1 and CDR2 are MNHEY and SMNVEV (reference sequence). Losses at the gene ends were 7 bases for V and 6 bases for J; bases not matched to a gene: 10. The CDR3 runs to 15 residues. CDR3 amino acids: CASNSPQQGAGELFF. DNA of the CDR3: TGTGCCAGCAACTCACCTCAACAGGGGGCCGGGGAGCTGTTTTTT.

This chain connects TRBV5-6 to TRBJ2-4, with D perhaps TRBD1 (5 bases). The CDR3 is made up of 14 amino acids. CDR1 SGHDT and CDR2 YYEEEE come from the germline V gene. Trimming took off 2 bases at V and 7 bases at J, with 13 bases between the two ends. CDR3 DNA sequence: TGTGCCAGCAGCTTCAAGGGGATGCGGAACATTCAGTACTTC. This gives the protein CASSFKGMRNIQYF.

This clone was observed once. The chain recombines TRBV11-3 with TRBJ2-3, with 10 bases fitting TRBD2. V was clipped by 6 bases and J by 2 bases; unmatched bases: 5. The CDR3 spans 15 residues. Germline CDR1 reads SGHNT; CDR2 reads YENEEA. The CDR3 here is CASRWSGGATDTQYF. The CDR3 coding sequence is TGTGCCAGCAGGTGGAGCGGGGGGGCCACAGATACGCAGTATTTT.

The rearrangement links TRBV7-2 to TRBJ2-1; 8 bases agree with TRBD2. CDR1 SGHTA and CDR2 FQGNSA come from the germline V gene. The length of the CDR3 is 15 residues. Losses at the gene ends were 6 bases for V and 0 bases for J; bases not matched to a gene: 4. The CDR3, as DNA: TGTGCCAGCAGTGACGCGGGGGGCTCCTACAATGAGCAGTTCTTC. Protein sequence: CASSDAGGSYNEQFF.

This chain uses TRBV5-4 with TRBJ1-2; 8 positions match TRBD1. The CDR3 extends over 15 amino acids. The ends lost 5 bases at V and 7 bases at J; junction bases unmatched: 13. Germline CDR1 and CDR2: SGHNT and YYREEE (reference sequence). The chain's CDR3 is CASRLEGQGGGGYTF. CDR3 in DNA: TGTGCCAGCAGACTGGAAGGACAGGGAGGGGGTGGCTACACCTTC.

Concerning this clone itself: Distinct nucleotide sequences in the sample also encode this CDR3. The chain carries TRBV18 and TRBJ1-6; perhaps TRBD1 as D (5 bases). V was cut by 3 bases and J by 8 bases, with 8 bases left in between. Germline V gene sequence: CDR1 KGHSH, CDR2 LQKENI. This CDR3 region has 13 residues. The CDR3 sequence: CASSPTGDSPLHF. CDR3 DNA: TGTGCCAGCTCACCCACAGGAGATTCACCCCTCCACTTT.

In DNA, the CDR3 is TGTGCCAGCAGCCTCCCCAGCGGGGGGGGGAATGAGCAGTTCTTC. It is translated as CASSLPSGGGNEQFF. The chain is built from TRBV7-7 and TRBJ2-1; 10 positions agree with TRBD2. The CDR3 covers 15 residues. Germline values: CDR1 SSHAT, CDR2 FNYEAQ (reference sequence). J was trimmed by 7 bases and V by 5 bases; bases with no gene match: 8.

The chain carries TRBV11-2 and TRBJ2-3; D gene ambiguous. In germline, CDR1 is SGHAT, CDR2 FQNNGV. This CDR3 is built from 13 residues. V was trimmed by 1 base and J by 8 bases, leaving 10 bases between them. Here the CDR3 DNA reads TGTGCCAGCAGCTTAGTGCTTCCGGGTACGCAGTATTTT. It translates to CASSLVLPGTQYF.

The genes are TRBV11-3 and TRBJ1-1; D not certain. CDR1 SGHNT and CDR2 YENEEA come from the germline V gene. V lost 5 bases, J lost 4 bases, and 8 bases lay in between. The CDR3 runs to 12 residues. The CDR3 DNA follows: TGTGCCAGCAGCCGGGGTGGCACTGAAGCTTTCTTT. Translation: CASSRGGTEAFF.

CDR3 amino acids: CASRLDRAKAFF. CDR3 sequence (DNA): TGTGCCAGCAGATTGGACAGGGCGAAAGCTTTCTTT. The chain joins TRBV12-3 or TRBV12-4 to TRBJ1-1; 8 bases are a match to TRBD1. The CDR3 runs 12 residues. With 6 bases clipped from V and 9 bases from J, the junction kept 6 bases outside the gene matches.